This T cell receptor (beta chain) came from a study of shared clonotypes between healthy human individuals. The CDR3 loop spans 14 amino acids. Produced via immunoSEQ multiplex PCR; TCRdb's table is partial and in-frame only. The sample lists 2 million to 2.5 million clones; 90% to 97% were seen once. The TCR comes from a man aged 18 to 30 in good health. The chain combines TRBV21-1 with TRBJ1-5. TRBV21-1 is designated a pseudogene. The specimen sequenced was naive CD4+ T cells sorted from blood. Subset specified: CD45RA+ positively selected. CDR3 protein: CASSNDGQDQPQHF. The CDR3 DNA reads as TGTGCCAGCAGCAATGACGGGCAAGATCAGCCCCAGCATTTT.